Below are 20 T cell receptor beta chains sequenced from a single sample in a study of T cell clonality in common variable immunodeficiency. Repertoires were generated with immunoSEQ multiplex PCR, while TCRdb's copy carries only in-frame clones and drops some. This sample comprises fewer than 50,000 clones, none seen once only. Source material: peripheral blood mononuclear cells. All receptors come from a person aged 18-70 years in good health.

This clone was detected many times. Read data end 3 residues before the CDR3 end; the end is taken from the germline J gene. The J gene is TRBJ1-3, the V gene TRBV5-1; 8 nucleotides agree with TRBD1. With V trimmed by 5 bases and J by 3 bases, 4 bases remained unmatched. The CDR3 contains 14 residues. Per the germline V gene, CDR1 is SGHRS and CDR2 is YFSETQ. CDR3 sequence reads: CASRDRERGNTIYF. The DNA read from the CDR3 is TGCGCCAGCAGGGACAGGGAACGTGGAAACACC.

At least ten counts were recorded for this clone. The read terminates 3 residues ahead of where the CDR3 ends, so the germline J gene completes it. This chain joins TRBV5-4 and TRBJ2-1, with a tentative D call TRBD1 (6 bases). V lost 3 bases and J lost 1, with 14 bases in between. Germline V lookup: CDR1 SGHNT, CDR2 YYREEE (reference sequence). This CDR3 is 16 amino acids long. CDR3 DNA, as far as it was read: TGTGCCAGCAGCTCAGGACAGACCGTTTCCTACAATGAG. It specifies CASSSGQTVSYNE. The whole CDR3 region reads CASSSGQTVSYNEQFF.

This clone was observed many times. CDR3 residues: CASSAGRDYSGANVLTF. The DNA read from the CDR3 is TGTGCCAGCAGCGCAGGGAGGGATTACTCTGGGGCCAACGTC. The chain has TRBV2 and TRBJ2-6; 7 nucleotides align to TRBD2. The CDR3 end is not reached by the read, which stops 3 residues before it; the germline J gene fills it in. Germline V gene data show CDR1 as SNHLY and CDR2 as FYNNEI. The V gene end was trimmed by 6 bases and the J gene end by 0 bases; junction bases not matched to a gene: 8. The CDR3 is 17 amino acids.

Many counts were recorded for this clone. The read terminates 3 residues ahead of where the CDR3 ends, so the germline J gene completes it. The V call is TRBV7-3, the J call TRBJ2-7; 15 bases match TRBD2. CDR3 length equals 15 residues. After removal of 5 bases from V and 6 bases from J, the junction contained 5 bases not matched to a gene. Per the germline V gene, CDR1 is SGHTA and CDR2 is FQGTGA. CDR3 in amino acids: CASSLGLAGGSEQYF. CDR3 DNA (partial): TGTGCCAGCAGCCTGGGACTAGCGGGAGGTTCCGAG.

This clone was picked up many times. The CDR3 region is CASSLKAGEGDTQYF. CDR3 DNA, as far as it was read: TGTGCCAGCAGCTTAAAGGCGGGAGAAGGAGATACG. The genes are TRBV5-5 and TRBJ2-3; 7 positions match TRBD2. The read gets to within 3 residues of the CDR3 end, and the germline J gene fills in the rest. The CDR3 is 15 amino acids. The V segment lost 2 bases and the J segment 5 bases; nucleotides outside the gene matches: 8. CDR1 SGHKS and CDR2 YYEKEE come from the germline V gene (reference sequence).

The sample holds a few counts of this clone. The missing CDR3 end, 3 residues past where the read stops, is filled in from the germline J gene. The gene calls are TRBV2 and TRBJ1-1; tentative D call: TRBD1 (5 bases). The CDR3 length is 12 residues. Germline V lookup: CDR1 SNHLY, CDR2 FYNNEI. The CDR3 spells CATNPDGGEAFF. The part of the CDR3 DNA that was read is TGTGCCACAAACCCTGACGGGGGAGAA. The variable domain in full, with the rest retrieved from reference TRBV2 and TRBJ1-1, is EPEVTQTPSHQVTQMGQEVILRCVPISNHLYFYWYRQILGQKVEFLVSFYNNEISEKSEIFDDQFSVERPDGSNFTLKIRSTKLEDSAMYFCATNPDGGEAFFGQGTRLTVV.

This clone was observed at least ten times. The CDR3: CASSRKQGARQTLTDTQYF. The sequenced CDR3 bases are TGCGCCAGCAGCCGAAAACAGGGAGCCCGCCAGACACTCACAGATACG. The rearrangement joins TRBV5-1 to TRBJ2-3, with a weak D call TRBD1 (6 bases). The read halts 3 residues ahead of the CDR3 end, with the missing end drawn from the germline J gene. The CDR3 contains 19 residues. Germline lookup yields CDR1 SGHRS and CDR2 YFSETQ. V lost 4 bases to trimming and J lost 2 bases, with 26 bases between them.

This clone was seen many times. The CDR3 here is CASSLARHNEQFF. The part of the CDR3 DNA that was read is TGTGCCAGCAGCTTAGCCAGGCACAATGAG. The chain uses TRBV7-2 and TRBJ2-1; D gene unclear. The missing CDR3 end, 3 residues past where the read stops, is filled in from the germline J gene. This CDR3 has 13 amino acids. The V end was cut by 0 bases, the J end by 5 bases, with 5 bases between. Per germline, CDR1 SGHTA and CDR2 FQGNSA.

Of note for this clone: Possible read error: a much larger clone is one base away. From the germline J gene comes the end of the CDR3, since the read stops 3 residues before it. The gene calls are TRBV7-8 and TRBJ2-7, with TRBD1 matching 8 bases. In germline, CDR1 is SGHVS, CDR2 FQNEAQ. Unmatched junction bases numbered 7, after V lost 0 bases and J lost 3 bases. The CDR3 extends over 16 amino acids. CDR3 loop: CASSLAGQGKDYEQYF. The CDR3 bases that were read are TGTGCCAGCAGCTTAGCAGGACAGGGAAAGGACTACGAG.

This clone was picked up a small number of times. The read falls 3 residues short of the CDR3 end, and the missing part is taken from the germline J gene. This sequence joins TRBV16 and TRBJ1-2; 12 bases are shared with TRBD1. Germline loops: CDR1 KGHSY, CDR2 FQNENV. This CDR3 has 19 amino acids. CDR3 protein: CASSQRGPGQGALYNDYTF. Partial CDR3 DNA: TGTGCCAGCAGCCAAAGGGGACCGGGACAGGGGGCCCTATACAATGAC.

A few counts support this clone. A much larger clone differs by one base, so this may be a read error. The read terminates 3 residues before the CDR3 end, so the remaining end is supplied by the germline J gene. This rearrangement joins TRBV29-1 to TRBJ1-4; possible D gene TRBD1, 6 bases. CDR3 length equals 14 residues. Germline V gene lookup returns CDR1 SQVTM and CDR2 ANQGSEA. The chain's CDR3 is CSVADSSGANVLFF. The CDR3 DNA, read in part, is TGCAGCGTAGCGGACAGCTCTGGGGCCAACGTA.

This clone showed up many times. CDR3: CASSLGTSGRTDTQYF. The covered CDR3 bases are TGTGCCAGCAGCTTGGGGACTAGCGGGCGCACAGATACG. This chain joins TRBV5-4 and TRBJ2-3; 11 bases map to TRBD2. The read comes to an end 3 residues before the CDR3 does, leaving the germline J gene to fill in the end. The germline CDR1 and CDR2 sequences are SGHNT and YYREEE (reference sequence). V shed 0 bases and J 1 base; nucleotides not matched to a gene: 1. The CDR3 is 16 amino acids.

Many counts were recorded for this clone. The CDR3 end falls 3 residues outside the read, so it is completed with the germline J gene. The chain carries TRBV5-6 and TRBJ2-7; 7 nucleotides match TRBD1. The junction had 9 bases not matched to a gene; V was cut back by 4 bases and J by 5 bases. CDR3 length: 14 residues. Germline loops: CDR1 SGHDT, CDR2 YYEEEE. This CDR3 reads CASSIPRGGNEQYF. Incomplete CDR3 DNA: TGTGCCAGCAGCATCCCCCGAGGGGGCAACGAG.

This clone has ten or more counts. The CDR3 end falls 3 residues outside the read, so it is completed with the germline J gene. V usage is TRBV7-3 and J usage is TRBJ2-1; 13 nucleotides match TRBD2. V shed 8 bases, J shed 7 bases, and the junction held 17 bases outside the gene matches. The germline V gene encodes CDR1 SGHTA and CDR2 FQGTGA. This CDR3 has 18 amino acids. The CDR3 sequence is CASGAPGLAGSAPNEQFF. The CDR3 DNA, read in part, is TGTGCCAGCGGTGCCCCGGGACTAGCGGGATCGGCCCCTAATGAG. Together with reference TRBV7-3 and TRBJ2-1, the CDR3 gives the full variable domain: GAGVSQTPSNKVTEKGKYVELRCDPISGHTALYWYRQSLGQGPEFLIYFQGTGAADDSGLPNDRFFAVRPEGSVSTLKIQRTERGDSAVYLCASGAPGLAGSAPNEQFFGPGTRLTVL.

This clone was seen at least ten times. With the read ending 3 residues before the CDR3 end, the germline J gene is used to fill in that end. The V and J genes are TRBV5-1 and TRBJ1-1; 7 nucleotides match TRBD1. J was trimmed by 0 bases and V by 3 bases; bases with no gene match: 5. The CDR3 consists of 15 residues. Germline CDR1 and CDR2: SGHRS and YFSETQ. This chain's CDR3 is CASSSAGTVNTEAFF. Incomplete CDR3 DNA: TGCGCCAGCAGCTCCGCCGGGACAGTGAACACTGAA.

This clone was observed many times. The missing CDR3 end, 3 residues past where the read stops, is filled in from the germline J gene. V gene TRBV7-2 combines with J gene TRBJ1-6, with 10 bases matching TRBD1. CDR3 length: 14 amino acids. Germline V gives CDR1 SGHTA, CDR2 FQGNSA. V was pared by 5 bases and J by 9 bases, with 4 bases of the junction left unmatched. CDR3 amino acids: CASSTDRGPSPLHF. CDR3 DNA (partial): TGTGCCAGCAGCACTGACAGGGGGCCTTCACCC.

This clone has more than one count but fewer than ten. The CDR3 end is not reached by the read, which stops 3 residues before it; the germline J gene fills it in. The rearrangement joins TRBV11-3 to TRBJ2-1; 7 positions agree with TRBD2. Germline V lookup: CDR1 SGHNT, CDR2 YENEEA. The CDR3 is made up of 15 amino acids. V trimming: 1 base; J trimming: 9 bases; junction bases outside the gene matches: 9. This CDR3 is CASSLASGNMGEQFF. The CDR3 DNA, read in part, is TGTGCCAGCAGCTTAGCCAGCGGGAATATGGGTGAG.

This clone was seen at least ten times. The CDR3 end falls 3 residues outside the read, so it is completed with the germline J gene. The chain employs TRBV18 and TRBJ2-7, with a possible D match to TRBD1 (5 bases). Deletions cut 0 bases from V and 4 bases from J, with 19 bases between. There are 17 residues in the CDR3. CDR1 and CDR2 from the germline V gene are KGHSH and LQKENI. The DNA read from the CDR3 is TGTGCCAGCTCACCACCCAGGGAAAAGGGCGCCTGGTACGAG. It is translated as CASSPPREKGAWYE. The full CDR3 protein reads CASSPPREKGAWYEQYF.

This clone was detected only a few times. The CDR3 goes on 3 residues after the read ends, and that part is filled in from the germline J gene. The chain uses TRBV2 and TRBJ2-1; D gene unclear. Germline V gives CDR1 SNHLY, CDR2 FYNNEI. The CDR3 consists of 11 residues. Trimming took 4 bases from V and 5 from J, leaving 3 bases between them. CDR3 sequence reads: CASSVNNEQFF. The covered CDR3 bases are TGTGCCAGCAGTGTAAACAATGAG.

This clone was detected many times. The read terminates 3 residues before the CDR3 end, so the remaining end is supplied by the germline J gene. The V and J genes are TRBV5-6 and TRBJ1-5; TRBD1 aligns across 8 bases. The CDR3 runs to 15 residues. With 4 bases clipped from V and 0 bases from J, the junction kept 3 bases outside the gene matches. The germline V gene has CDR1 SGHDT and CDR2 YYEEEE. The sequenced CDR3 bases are TGTGCCAGCAGCCCTGGACAGGGTAGCAATCAGCCC. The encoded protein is CASSPGQGSNQP. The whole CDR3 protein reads CASSPGQGSNQPQHF.